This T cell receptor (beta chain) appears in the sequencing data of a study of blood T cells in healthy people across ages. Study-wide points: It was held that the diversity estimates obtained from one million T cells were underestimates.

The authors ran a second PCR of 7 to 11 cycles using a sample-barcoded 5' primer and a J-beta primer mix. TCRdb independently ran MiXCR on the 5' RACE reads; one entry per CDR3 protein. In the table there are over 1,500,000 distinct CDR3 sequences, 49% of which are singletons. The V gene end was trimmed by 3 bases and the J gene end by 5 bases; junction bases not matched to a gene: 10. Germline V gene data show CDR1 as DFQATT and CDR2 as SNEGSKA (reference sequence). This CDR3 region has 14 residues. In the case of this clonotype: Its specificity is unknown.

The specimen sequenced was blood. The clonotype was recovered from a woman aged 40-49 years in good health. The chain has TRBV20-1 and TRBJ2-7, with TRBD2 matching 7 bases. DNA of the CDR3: TGCAGTGCTAGCCCACCGACTAGCATCCACGAGCAGTACTTC. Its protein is CSASPPTSIHEQYF.